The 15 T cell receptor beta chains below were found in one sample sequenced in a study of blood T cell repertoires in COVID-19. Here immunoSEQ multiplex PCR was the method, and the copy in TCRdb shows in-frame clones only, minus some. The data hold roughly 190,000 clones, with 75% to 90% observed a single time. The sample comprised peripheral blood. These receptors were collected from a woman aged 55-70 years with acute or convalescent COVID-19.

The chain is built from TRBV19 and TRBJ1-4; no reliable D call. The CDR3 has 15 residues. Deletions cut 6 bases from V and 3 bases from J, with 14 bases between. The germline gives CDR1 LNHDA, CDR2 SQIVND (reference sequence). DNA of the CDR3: TGTGCCAGTAGCCCTCCCCGGGGATCTAATGAAAAACTGTTTTTT. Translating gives CASSPPRGSNEKLFF.

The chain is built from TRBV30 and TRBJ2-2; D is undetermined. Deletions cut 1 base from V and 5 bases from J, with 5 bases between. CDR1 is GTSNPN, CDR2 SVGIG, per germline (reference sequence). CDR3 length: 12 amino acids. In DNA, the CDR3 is TGTGCCTGGAGTGCCCCTACCGGGGAGCTGTTTTTT. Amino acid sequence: CAWSAPTGELFF.

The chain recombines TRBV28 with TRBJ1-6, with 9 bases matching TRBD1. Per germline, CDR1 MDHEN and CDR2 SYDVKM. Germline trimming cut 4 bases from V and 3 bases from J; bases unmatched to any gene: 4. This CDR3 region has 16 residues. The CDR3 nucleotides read TGTGCCAGCAGTTCGCCGACAGGGGGCTATAATTCACCCCTCCACTTT. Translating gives CASSSPTGGYNSPLHF.

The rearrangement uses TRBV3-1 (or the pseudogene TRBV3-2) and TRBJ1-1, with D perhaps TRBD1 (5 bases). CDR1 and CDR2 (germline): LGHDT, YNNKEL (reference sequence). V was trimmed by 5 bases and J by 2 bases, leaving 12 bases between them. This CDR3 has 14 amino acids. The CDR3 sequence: CASSFRQLNTEAFF. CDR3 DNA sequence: TGTGCCAGCAGCTTCCGACAGTTAAACACTGAAGCTTTCTTT.

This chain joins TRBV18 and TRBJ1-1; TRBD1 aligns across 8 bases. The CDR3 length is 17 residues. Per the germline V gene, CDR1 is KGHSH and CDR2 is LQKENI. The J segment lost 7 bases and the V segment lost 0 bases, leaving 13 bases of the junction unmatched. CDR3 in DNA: TGTGCCAGCTCACCACCGAGGACAGGGCTAGGGGGGATTGAAGCTTTCTTT. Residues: CASSPPRTGLGGIEAFF.

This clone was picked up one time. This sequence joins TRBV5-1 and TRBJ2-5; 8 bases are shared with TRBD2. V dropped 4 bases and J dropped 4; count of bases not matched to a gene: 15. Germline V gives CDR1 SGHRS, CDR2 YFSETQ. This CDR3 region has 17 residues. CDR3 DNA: TGCGCCAGCAGCCTCGCAGGGGCCGGGACTAGGGTAGAGACCCAGTACTTC. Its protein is CASSLAGAGTRVETQYF.

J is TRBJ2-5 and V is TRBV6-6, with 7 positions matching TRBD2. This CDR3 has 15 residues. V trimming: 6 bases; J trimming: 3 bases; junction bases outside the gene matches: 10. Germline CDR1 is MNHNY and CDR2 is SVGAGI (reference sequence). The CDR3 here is CASSSARGVEETQYF. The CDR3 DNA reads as TGTGCCAGCAGCTCCGCTCGGGGGGTCGAAGAGACCCAGTACTTC.

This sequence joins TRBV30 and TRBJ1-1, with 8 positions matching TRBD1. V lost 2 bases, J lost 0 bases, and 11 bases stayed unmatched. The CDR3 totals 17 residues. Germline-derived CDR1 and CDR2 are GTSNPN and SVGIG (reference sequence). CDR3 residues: CAWSSRPGQAVNTEAFF. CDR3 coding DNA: TGTGCCTGGAGTTCCCGACCGGGACAGGCCGTGAACACTGAAGCTTTCTTT.

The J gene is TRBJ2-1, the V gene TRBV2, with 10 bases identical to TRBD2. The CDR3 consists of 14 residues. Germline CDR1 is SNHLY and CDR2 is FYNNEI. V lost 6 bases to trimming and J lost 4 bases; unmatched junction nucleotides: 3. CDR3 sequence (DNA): TGTGCCAGCAGGAGCGGGAGGGATTACAATGAGCAGTTCTTC. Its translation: CASRSGRDYNEQFF.

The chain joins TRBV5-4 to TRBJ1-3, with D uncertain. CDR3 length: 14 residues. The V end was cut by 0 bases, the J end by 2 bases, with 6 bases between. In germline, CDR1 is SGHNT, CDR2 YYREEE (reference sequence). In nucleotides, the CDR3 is TGTGCCAGCAGCTTGGCTCCAGCTGGAAACACCATATATTTT. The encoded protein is CASSLAPAGNTIYF.

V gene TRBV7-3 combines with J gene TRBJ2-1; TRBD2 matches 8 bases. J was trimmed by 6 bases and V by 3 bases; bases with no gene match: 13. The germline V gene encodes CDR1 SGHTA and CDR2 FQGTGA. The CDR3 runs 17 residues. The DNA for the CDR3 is TGTGCCAGCAGCTTCTCCCCTCCGGGACTAGGTTCCAATGAGCAGTTCTTC. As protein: CASSFSPPGLGSNEQFF.

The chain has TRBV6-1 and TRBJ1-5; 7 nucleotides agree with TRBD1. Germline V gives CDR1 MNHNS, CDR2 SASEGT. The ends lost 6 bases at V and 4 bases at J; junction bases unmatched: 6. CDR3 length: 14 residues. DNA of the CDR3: TGTGCCAGCAGACGGACAGGAGATAATCAGCCCCAGCATTTT. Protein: CASRRTGDNQPQHF.

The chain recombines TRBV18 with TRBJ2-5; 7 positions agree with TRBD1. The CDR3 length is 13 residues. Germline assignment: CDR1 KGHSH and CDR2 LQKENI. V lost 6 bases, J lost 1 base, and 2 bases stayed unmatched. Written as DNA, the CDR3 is TGTGCCAGCTCTGGGACAGCCCAAGAGACCCAGTACTTC. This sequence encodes CASSGTAQETQYF.

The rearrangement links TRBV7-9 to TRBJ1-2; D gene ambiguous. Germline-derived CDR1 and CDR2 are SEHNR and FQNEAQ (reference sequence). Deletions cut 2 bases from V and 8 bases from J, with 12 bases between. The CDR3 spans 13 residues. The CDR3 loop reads CASSLSAGEGYTF. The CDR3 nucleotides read TGTGCCAGCAGCTTATCGGCCGGGGAAGGCTACACCTTC. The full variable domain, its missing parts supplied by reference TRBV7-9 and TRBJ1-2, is DTGVSQNPRHKITKRGQNVTFRCDPISEHNRLYWYRQTLGQGPEFLTYFQNEAQLEKSRLLSDRFSAERPKGSFSTLEIQRTEQGDSAMYLCASSLSAGEGYTFGSGTRLTVV.

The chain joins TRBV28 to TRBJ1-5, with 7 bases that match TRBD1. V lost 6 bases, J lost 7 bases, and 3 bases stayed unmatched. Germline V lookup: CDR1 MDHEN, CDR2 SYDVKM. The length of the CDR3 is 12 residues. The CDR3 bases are TGTGCCAGCAGGCGACAGGGACAGCCCCAGCATTTT. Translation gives CASRRQGQPQHF.